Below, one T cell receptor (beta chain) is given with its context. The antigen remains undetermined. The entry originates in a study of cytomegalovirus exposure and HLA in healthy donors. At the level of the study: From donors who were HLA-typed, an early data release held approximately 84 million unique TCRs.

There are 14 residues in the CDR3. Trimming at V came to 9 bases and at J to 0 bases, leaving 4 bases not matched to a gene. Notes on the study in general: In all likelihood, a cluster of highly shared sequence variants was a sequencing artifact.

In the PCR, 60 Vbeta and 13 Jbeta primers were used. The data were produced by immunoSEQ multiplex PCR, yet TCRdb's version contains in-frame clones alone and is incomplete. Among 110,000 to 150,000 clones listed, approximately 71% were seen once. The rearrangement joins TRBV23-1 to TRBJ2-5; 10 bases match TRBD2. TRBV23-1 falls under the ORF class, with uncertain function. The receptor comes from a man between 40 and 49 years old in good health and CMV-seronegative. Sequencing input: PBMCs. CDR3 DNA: TGCGCCAGGTGGACTAGCGGTTACCAAGAGACCCAGTACTTC. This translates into CARWTSGYQETQYF.